This T cell receptor beta chain was identified during a study of blood T cell repertoires in COVID-19. Generated by immunoSEQ multiplex PCR, the TCRdb table keeps only in-frame clones and is missing some. The sample consists of around 270,000 clones, around nine tenths of them appearing once. In germline, CDR1 is MDHEN, CDR2 SYDVKM. The length of the CDR3 is 16 residues. V lost 6 bases, J lost 0 bases, and 8 bases stayed unmatched. Sequencing was performed on peripheral blood. The chain is built from TRBV28 and TRBJ2-3, with TRBD2 matching 8 bases. This TCR came from a woman aged 60-75 years with COVID-19, enrolled during active disease. The CDR3 here is CASSTVGGGSTDTQYF. Written as DNA, the CDR3 is TGTGCCAGCAGCACGGTCGGGGGGGGTAGCACAGATACGCAGTATTTT.